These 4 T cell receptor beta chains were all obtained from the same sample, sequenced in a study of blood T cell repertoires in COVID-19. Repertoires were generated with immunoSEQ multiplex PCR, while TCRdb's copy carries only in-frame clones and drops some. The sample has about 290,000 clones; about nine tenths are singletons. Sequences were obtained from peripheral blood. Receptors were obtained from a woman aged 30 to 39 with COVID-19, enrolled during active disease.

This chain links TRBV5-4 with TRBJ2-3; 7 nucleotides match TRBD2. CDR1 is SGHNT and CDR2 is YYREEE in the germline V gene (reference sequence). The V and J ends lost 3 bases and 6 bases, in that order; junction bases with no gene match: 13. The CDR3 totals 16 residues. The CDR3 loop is CASSSITRLAGDTQYF. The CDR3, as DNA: TGTGCCAGCAGCTCGATCACCCGACTAGCTGGGGATACGCAGTATTTT.

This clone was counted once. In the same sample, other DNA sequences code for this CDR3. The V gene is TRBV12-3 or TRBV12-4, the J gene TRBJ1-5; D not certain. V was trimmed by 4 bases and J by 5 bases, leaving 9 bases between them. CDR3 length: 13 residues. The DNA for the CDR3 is TGTGCCAGCAGTTCGGACTCGTATCAGCCCCAGCATTTT. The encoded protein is CASSSDSYQPQHF.

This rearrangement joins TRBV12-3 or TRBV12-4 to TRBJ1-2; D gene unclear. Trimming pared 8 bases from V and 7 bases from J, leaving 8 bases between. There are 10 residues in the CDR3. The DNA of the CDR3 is TGTGCCAGCGAGTCGGGTGGCTACACCTTC. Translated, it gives CASESGGYTF.

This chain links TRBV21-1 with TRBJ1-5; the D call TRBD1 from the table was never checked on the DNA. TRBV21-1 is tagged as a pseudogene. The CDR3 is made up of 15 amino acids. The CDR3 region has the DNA TGTGCCAGCAGCAAACGCCAGGCGAGCAATCAGCCCCAGCATTTT. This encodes CASSKRQASNQPQHF.